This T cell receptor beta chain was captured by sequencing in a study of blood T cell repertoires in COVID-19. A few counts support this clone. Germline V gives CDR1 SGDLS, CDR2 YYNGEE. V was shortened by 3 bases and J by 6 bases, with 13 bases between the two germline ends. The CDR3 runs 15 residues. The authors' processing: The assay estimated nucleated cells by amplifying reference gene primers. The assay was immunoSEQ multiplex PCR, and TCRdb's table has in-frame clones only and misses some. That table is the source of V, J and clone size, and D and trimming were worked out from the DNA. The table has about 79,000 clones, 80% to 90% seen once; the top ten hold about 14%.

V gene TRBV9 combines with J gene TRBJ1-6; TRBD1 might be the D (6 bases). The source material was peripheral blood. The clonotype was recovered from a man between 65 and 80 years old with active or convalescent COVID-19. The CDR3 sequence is CASSGTPGANSPLHF. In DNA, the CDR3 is TGTGCCAGCAGCGGGACCCCAGGGGCTAATTCACCCCTCCACTTT.